These T cell receptor beta chains were read from a single sample in a study of identical twins. TCRdb re-analysed the 5' RACE reads in MiXCR, keeping a single row per CDR3 protein. Seen here are approximately 890,000 distinct CDR3 sequences, around 12% observed once, and the top ten hold around 1.5%. This sample was shared with a second study, whose subject was yellow fever vaccine responses in identical twins.

The material sequenced was PBMCs. The receptors here all came from a woman aged 18 to 35 in good health. The CDR3 runs from the conserved cysteine through the conserved F or W. A D gene is named only where the DNA matches it firmly. Clone size is shown for a subset of rows, as once, few, many or a class of expanded clone.

many | TRBJ1-6 | NA | TRBV20-1 | TGCAGTGCTAGTTGGGCAGTTAATTCACCCCTCCACTTT | CSASWAVNSPLHF
NA | TRBJ1-1 | NA | TRBV10-3 | TGTGCCATCAGTGATGGGGGGCTCGGCACTGAAGCTTTCTTT | CAISDGGLGTEAFF
NA | TRBJ1-1 | NA | TRBV6-5 | TGTGCCAGCAGTTACGAGGTCCTTACCCATGGTGAAGCTTTCTTT | CASSYEVLTHGEAFF
NA | TRBJ2-1 | NA | TRBV12-3/TRBV12-4 | TGTGCCAGCAGTTTACAGGGGGGAACTGAGCAGTTCTTC | CASSLQGGTEQFF
few | TRBJ2-1 | NA | TRBV3-1 | TGTGCCAGCAGCCAAATCCTGGTTAGCGTCTCCTACAATGAGCAGTTCTTC | CASSQILVSVSYNEQFF
NA | TRBJ2-7 | NA | TRBV5-1 | TGCGCCAGCAGCTTGGAAGTGGGCTACGAGCAGTACTTC | CASSLEVGYEQYF
many | TRBJ1-1 | TRBD1 | TRBV5-1 | TGTGCCAGCAGTTTGGACAGGGAGAACACTGAAGCTTTCTTT | CASSLDRENTEAFF
many | TRBJ2-3 | TRBD2 | TRBV5-1 | TGCGCCAGCTCGCGGGAGGGCACAGATACGCAGTATTTT | CASSREGTDTQYF
NA | TRBJ2-3 | NA | TRBV12-3/TRBV12-4 | TGTGCCAGCAGTTTAGATCAGGGGGGCCACCTGGAGCAGTATTTT | CASSLDQGGHLEQYF
few | TRBJ2-1 | TRBD1 | TRBV12-3/TRBV12-4 | TGTGCCAGCAGTCTCCCGGGACAGCTAACTTGGAAAAACAATGAGCAGTTCTTC | CASSLPGQLTWKNNEQFF
few | TRBJ2-1 | TRBD2 | TRBV19 | TGTGCCAGTAGCATAATCCAAGCGGGACCCTCCTACAATGAGCAGTTCTTC | CASSIIQAGPSYNEQFF
NA | TRBJ2-6 | NA | TRBV20-1 | TGCAGTGCTAGGGGCCTGACTGGGGCCAACGTCCTGACTTTC | CSARGLTGANVLTF
NA | TRBJ2-1 | NA | TRBV14 | TGTGCCAGCAGCCAAGTAAGGGGGGGGGACGCCTACAATGAGCAGTTCTTC | CASSQVRGGDAYNEQFF
many | TRBJ2-5 | NA | TRBV5-1 | TGCGCCAGCAGCTTGTCCTCCCTCGTAGAGACCCAGTACTTC | CASSLSSLVETQYF
few | TRBJ2-1 | TRBD2 | TRBV11-2 | TGTGCCAGCAGCTTAGAAACCAGCGGGAGGGCCGGGTGGTATGAGCAGTTCTTC | CASSLETSGRAGWYEQFF
NA | TRBJ1-2 | TRBD1 | TRBV7-8 | TGTGCCAGCAGCTTAGACAGGACAGGGAATGGCTACACCTTC | CASSLDRTGNGYTF
NA | TRBJ2-1 | NA | TRBV6-1 | TGTGCCAGCAGTGATCACCGGGGTGCCTACAATGAGCAGTTCTTC | CASSDHRGAYNEQFF
few | TRBJ2-3 | TRBD1 | TRBV3-1 | TGTGCCAGCAGCGCGAACCCCGGGACAGGGAAAGATACGCAGTATTTT | CASSANPGTGKDTQYF
few | TRBJ2-3 | TRBD1 | TRBV28 | TGTGCCAGCAGTCCAATGGGACAGGGCCCTAGCACAGATACGCAGTATTTT | CASSPMGQGPSTDTQYF
once | TRBJ1-4 | NA | TRBV7-9 | TGTGCCAGCAGCTTACTTGTTGCTGGGGAAGGAGAAAAACTGTTTTTT | CASSLLVAGEGEKLFF
few | TRBJ2-1 | TRBD2 | TRBV5-1 | TGCGCCAGCAGCTTGGTAGGCGGGAGGGCCTCAAATGAGCAGTTCTTC | CASSLVGGRASNEQFF
few | TRBJ2-5 | NA | TRBV27 | TGTGCCAGCAGTCCCTATTTGCTAGCTTCACCGCAAGAGACCCAGTACTTC | CASSPYLLASPQETQYF
few | TRBJ2-7 | NA | TRBV2 | TGTGCCAGCAGTGCTAGGGGGGCCTACGAGCAGTACTTC | CASSARGAYEQYF
NA | TRBJ2-1 | TRBD2 | TRBV20-1 | TGCAGCCTCCACATTGGCCCAGCGGGGAATGAGCAGTTCTTC | CSLHIGPAGNEQFF
NA | TRBJ2-4 | NA | TRBV9 | TGTGCCAGCAGCGTACGCGTACTTACAGCCAAAAACATTCAGTACTTC | CASSVRVLTAKNIQYF
few | TRBJ2-3 | TRBD2 | TRBV6-1 | TGTGCCAGCAGAAAACTAGCGGGGGGGCCAGATACGCAGTATTTT | CASRKLAGGPDTQYF
NA | TRBJ1-1 | NA | TRBV11-2 | TGTGCCAGCAGCTATGACTTCAACACTGAAGCTTTCTTT | CASSYDFNTEAFF
many | TRBJ1-1 | NA | TRBV7-9 | TGTGCCAGCAGCCCGAATGGGGCGACGAGGGACACTGAAGCTTTCTTT | CASSPNGATRDTEAFF
few | TRBJ1-4 | NA | TRBV5-6 | TGTGCCAGCAGCTCTCCATTCGGTCCCGGGACAACTAATGAAAAACTGTTTTTT | CASSSPFGPGTTNEKLFF
NA | TRBJ2-1 | NA | TRBV20-1 | TGCAGTGCTAGCAAGGGAGGCTCCTACAATGAGCAGTTCTTC | CSASKGGSYNEQFF
few | TRBJ1-2 | TRBD1 | TRBV28 | TGTGCCAGCAGCCGCAGGACAGGGCCCGGCTACACCTTC | CASSRRTGPGYTF